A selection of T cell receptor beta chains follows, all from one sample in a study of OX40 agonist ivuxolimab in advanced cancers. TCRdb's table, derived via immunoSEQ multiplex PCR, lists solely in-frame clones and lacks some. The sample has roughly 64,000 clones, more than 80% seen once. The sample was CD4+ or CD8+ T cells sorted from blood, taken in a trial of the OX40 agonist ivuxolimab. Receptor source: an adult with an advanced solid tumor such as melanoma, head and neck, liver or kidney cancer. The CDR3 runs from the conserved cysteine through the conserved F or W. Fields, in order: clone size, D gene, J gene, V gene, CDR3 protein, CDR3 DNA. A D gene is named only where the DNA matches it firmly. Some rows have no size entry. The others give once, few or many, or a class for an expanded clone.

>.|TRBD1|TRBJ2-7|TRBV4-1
CASSRLLYGQGYEQYF
TGCGCCAGCAGCCGCCTACTTTACGGACAGGGCTACGAGCAGTACTTC
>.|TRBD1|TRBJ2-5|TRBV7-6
CASSLMGQGPETQYF
TGTGCCAGCAGCCTAATGGGACAGGGGCCAGAGACCCAGTACTTC
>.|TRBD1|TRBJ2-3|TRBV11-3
CASSLGGDRGTDTQYF
TGTGCCAGCAGCTTAGGCGGGGACAGGGGTACAGATACGCAGTATTTT
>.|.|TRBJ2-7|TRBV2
CASRSEYEQYF
TGTGCCAGCAGGTCAGAATACGAGCAGTACTTC
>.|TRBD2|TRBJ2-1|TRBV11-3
CASRLPTSSDNEQFF
TGTGCCAGCAGACTTCCGACTAGCAGCGACAATGAGCAGTTCTTC
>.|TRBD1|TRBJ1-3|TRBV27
CASSRTGGSAGNTIYF
TGTGCCAGCAGTAGGACAGGAGGCTCGGCTGGAAACACCATATATTTT
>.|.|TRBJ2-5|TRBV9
CASSVGVAGTETQYF
TGTGCCAGCAGCGTAGGGGTTGCAGGAACAGAGACCCAGTACTTC
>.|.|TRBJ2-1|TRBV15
CATRGGPGSRSYNEQFF
TGTGCCACCAGAGGGGGTCCGGGTAGCCGCTCCTACAATGAGCAGTTCTTC
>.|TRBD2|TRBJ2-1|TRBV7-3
CASSFSSGRAVNEQFF
TGTGCCAGCAGCTTTAGTAGCGGGAGGGCCGTCAATGAGCAGTTCTTC
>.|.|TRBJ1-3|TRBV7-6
CASSLQASGNTIYF
TGTGCCAGCAGCCTACAGGCTTCTGGAAACACCATATATTTT
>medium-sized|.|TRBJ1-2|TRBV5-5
CASSWGGRDYGYTF
TGTGCCAGCAGCTGGGGCGGACGGGACTATGGCTACACCTTC
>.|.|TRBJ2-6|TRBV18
CASSCILDIYKSGQRLTF
TGTGCCAGCTCATGCATATTGGACATTTACAAGTCGGGCCAACGTCTGACTTTC
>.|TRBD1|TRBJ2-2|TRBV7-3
CASSLNSGQDTGELFF
TGTGCCAGCAGCTTAAATTCGGGACAGGACACCGGGGAGCTGTTTTTT
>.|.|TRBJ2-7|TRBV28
CASSPEAYEQYF
TGTGCCAGCAGCCCGGAGGCCTACGAGCAGTACTTC
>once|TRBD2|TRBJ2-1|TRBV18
CASSPPGLGASEQFF
TGTGCCAGCTCACCACCGGGACTAGGGGCTAGCGAGCAGTTCTTC
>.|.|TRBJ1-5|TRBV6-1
CASSEHYSSNQPQHF
TGTGCCAGCAGTGAACACTACAGTAGCAATCAGCCCCAGCATTTT
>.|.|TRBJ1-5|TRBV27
CASSLRGTYSNQPQHF
TGTGCCAGCAGTCTCAGGGGAACTTATAGCAATCAGCCCCAGCATTTT
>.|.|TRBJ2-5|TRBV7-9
CASSPGGGGQETQYF
TGTGCCAGCAGCCCCGGCGGTGGGGGACAAGAGACCCAGTACTTC
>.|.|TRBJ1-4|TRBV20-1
CSTDLNEKLFF
TGCAGTACGGACCTTAATGAAAAACTGTTTTTT
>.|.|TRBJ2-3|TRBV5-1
CASSFESTDTQYF
TGCGCCAGCAGCTTTGAGAGCACAGATACGCAGTATTTT
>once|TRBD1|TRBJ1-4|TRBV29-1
CSVRHRGTNEKLFF
TGCAGCGTACGCCACAGGGGTACTAATGAAAAACTGTTTTTT
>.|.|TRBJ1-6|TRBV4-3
CASSQDILGGSYNSPLHF
TGCGCCAGCAGCCAAGATATCCTCGGGGGGTCCTATAATTCACCCCTCCACTTT
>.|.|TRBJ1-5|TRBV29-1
CSVGFADGNQPQHF
TGCAGCGTTGGATTTGCGGACGGGAATCAGCCCCAGCATTTT
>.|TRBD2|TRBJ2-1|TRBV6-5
CASKPGLAYNEQFF
TGTGCCAGCAAACCGGGACTAGCCTACAATGAGCAGTTCTTC
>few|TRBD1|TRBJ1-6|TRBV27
CASTAGTANSPLHF
TGTGCCAGCACCGCGGGGACAGCAAATTCACCCCTCCACTTT
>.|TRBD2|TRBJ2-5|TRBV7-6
CASSFPGLAGGETQYF
TGTGCCAGCAGCTTCCCCGGACTAGCGGGAGGGGAGACCCAGTACTTC
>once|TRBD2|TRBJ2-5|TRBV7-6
CASSLALAGKKLQETQYF
TGTGCCAGCAGCTTAGCACTAGCGGGCAAAAAGCTCCAAGAGACCCAGTACTTC
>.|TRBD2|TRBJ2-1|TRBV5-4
CASSSPPGGPKNEQFF
TGTGCCAGCAGCTCCCCCCCGGGGGGGCCAAAGAATGAGCAGTTCTTC
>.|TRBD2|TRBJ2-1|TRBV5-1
CASSLRGDYNEQFF
TGCGCCAGCAGCTTGCGGGGGGATTACAATGAGCAGTTCTTC
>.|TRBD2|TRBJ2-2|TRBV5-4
CASSRGTAGGNTGELFF
TGTGCCAGCAGCCGAGGGACAGCGGGGGGGAACACCGGGGAGCTGTTTTTT
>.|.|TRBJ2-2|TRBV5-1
CASSIETNTGELFF
TGCGCCAGCAGCATCGAAACGAACACCGGGGAGCTGTTTTTT
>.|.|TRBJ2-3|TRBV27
CASSLGLQGWTDTQYF
TGTGCCAGCAGTTTAGGGCTACAGGGTTGGACAGATACGCAGTATTTT
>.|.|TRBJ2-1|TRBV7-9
CASSLAPNKGDNEQFF
TGTGCCAGCAGCTTAGCCCCGAACAAGGGGGACAATGAGCAGTTCTTC
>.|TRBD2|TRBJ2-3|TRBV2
CASTPLAGGFDTQYF
TGTGCCAGCACCCCACTAGCGGGAGGGTTCGATACGCAGTATTTT
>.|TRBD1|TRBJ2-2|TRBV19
CASRVQGAGELFF
TGTGCCAGTAGGGTTCAGGGGGCCGGGGAGCTGTTTTTT
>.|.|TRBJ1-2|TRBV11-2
CASSPGVGYGYTF
TGTGCCAGCAGCCCCGGAGTAGGCTATGGCTACACCTTC
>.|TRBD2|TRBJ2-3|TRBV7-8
CASSPEGLATDTQYF
TGTGCCAGCAGCCCCGAAGGACTAGCAACAGATACGCAGTATTTT
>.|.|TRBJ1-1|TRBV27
CASSQRQGAVEAFF
TGTGCCAGCAGTCAACGACAAGGGGCGGTTGAAGCTTTCTTT
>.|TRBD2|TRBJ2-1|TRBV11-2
CASSPGRERTNEQFF
TGTGCCAGCAGCCCCGGGCGGGAGCGGACCAATGAGCAGTTCTTC
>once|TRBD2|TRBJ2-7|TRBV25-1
CASSEWGLAGDSYEQYF
TGTGCCAGCAGTGAATGGGGCTTGGCGGGAGATTCCTACGAGCAGTACTTC
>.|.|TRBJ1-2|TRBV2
CASSPFNYGYTF
TGTGCCAGCAGTCCATTTAACTATGGCTACACCTTC
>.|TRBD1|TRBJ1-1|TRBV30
CAWSGLTGFSTEAFF
TGTGCCTGGAGTGGGCTGACAGGGTTCAGCACTGAAGCTTTCTTT
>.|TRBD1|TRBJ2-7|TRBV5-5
CASSRGQGEGEQYF
TGTGCCAGCAGCAGGGGACAGGGAGAAGGCGAGCAGTACTTC
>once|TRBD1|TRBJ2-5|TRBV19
CASSKDRGQETQYF
TGTGCCAGTAGTAAAGACAGGGGGCAAGAGACCCAGTACTTC
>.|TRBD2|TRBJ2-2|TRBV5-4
CASSLWGGGELFF
TGTGCCAGCAGCTTGTGGGGGGGCGGGGAGCTGTTTTTT
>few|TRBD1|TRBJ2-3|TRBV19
CASSVTGGSTDTQYF
TGTGCCAGTAGTGTCACAGGGGGCTCCACAGATACGCAGTATTTT
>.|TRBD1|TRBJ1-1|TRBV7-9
CASSFYSGGTNTEAFF
TGTGCCAGCAGCTTCTACTCAGGGGGTACGAACACTGAAGCTTTCTTT
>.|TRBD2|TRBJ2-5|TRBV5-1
CASSFGLVETQYF
TGCGCCAGCAGCTTCGGACTAGTTGAGACCCAGTACTTC
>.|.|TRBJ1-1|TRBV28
CASTPQGMNTEAFF
TGTGCCAGCACCCCGCAGGGGATGAACACTGAAGCTTTCTTT
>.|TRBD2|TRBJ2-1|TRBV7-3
CASSLGGGGLSYNEQFF
TGTGCCAGCAGCTTGGGAGGCGGGGGTCTTAGCTACAATGAGCAGTTCTTC
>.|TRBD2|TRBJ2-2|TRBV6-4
CASSDRLAGDIGELFF
TGTGCCAGCAGTGATCGACTAGCGGGAGATATCGGGGAGCTGTTTTTT
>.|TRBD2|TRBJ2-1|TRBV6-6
CASVSGGYEQFF
TGTGCCAGCGTTAGCGGGGGCTATGAGCAGTTCTTC
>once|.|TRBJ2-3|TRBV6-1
CASSEAGWRLTDTQYF
TGTGCCAGCAGTGAAGCGGGATGGAGGCTCACAGATACGCAGTATTTT
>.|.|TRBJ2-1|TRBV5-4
CASSLDISGHNEQFF
TGTGCCAGCAGCTTGGATATTAGCGGCCACAATGAGCAGTTCTTC
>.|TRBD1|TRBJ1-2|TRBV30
CAWTRLQGIGGYTF
TGTGCCTGGACTAGGTTACAGGGGATAGGTGGCTACACCTTC
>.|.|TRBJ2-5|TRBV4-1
CASSHKSGARETQYF
TGCGCCAGCAGTCACAAGAGTGGGGCGCGGGAGACCCAGTACTTC
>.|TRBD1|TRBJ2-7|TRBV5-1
CASSGGTGGLISYEQYF
TGCGCCAGCAGCGGCGGGACAGGGGGCCTAATCTCCTACGAGCAGTACTTC
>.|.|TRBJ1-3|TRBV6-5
CASSYSKVSGNTIYF
TGTGCCAGCAGTTACTCGAAGGTCTCTGGAAACACCATATATTTT
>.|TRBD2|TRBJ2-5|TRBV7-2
CASSSPGLATETQYF
TGTGCCAGCAGCTCCCCGGGACTAGCTACCGAGACCCAGTACTTC